Listed here are 27 T cell receptor beta chains from one sample, sequenced in a study of blood T cell repertoires in COVID-19. Clones were sequenced by immunoSEQ multiplex PCR, and TCRdb holds only the in-frame ones, with some missing. The sample holds 250,000 to 400,000 clones; 70% to 90% are singletons and the top ten take about 1.5%. The material sequenced was peripheral blood. The receptors shown here come from a woman aged 25 to 45 with COVID-19, enrolled during active disease.

This chain uses TRBV15 with TRBJ1-1; 9 nucleotides agree with TRBD1. V shed 3 bases and J 5 bases; nucleotides not matched to a gene: 13. This CDR3 region has 17 residues. Germline CDR1 is LNHNV and CDR2 is YYDKDF (reference sequence). CDR3 protein: CATSRSKLQGAETEAFF. The DNA of the CDR3 is TGTGCCACCAGCAGGTCAAAATTACAGGGGGCTGAGACTGAAGCTTTCTTT.

The chain combines TRBV2 with TRBJ1-4; no reliable D call. V lost 2 bases, J lost 5 bases, and 9 bases lay in between. This CDR3 spans 14 amino acids. CDR1 SNHLY and CDR2 FYNNEI come from the germline V gene. CDR3 sequence: CASSELSNNEKLFF. As DNA, the CDR3 is TGTGCCAGCAGTGAATTAAGCAACAATGAAAAACTGTTTTTT.

J is TRBJ2-5 and V is TRBV6-5, with TRBD2 as a possible D gene (5 bases). Trimming took 8 bases from V and 4 from J, leaving 20 bases between them. Germline V gene lookup returns CDR1 MNHEY and CDR2 SVGAGI. The CDR3 consists of 15 residues. The CDR3 bases are TGTGCCAGCCTAACCCGGGTCCTGGGGAGAGAGACCCAGTACTTC. It is translated as CASLTRVLGRETQYF.

About this clone itself: At one end, the junction sequence differs from germline, possibly due to a read error. The CDR3 region has the DNA TGTGCCACCAGTGAACCAATCGGGACTGCCCAAGATACCCAGTACTTC. Protein sequence: CATSEPIGTAQDTQYF. The chain has TRBV24-1 and TRBJ2-5, with a possible D match to TRBD2 (6 bases). This CDR3 is 16 amino acids long. Per germline, CDR1 KGHDR and CDR2 SFDVKD.

This chain uses TRBV10-1 with TRBJ2-2, with 7 bases matching TRBD2. The V gene's germline CDR1 is WNHNN and CDR2 SYGVQD (reference sequence). The V gene end was trimmed by 4 bases and the J gene end by 4 bases; junction bases not matched to a gene: 9. The length of the CDR3 is 16 residues. The CDR3, as DNA: TGCGCCAGCAGTGGGGGGGGTCCCCGAGGCACCGGGGAGCTGTTTTTT. Translation gives CASSGGGPRGTGELFF.

The genes are TRBV6-2 or TRBV6-3 and TRBJ1-2; no clear D gene. This CDR3 is built from 13 residues. The germline V and J ends were trimmed by 4 bases and 7 bases, with 13 bases remaining between them. The germline CDR1 and CDR2 sequences are MNHEY and SVGEGT. The CDR3 nucleotides are TGTGCCAGCAGTTTAGCCGGGAGAACTGGCTACACCTTC. Translating gives CASSLAGRTGYTF.

The rearrangement joins TRBV6-4 to TRBJ1-2; 11 bases are shared with TRBD1. Germline values: CDR1 MRHNA, CDR2 SNTAGT. The V and J ends lost 3 bases and 6 bases, in that order; junction bases with no gene match: 12. There are 17 residues in the CDR3. CDR3 nucleotides: TGTGCCAGCAGTGAATCTCTAGGACAGGGGGCATCGCATGGCTACACCTTC. This gives the protein CASSESLGQGASHGYTF.

This clone was counted once. The chain couples TRBV30 to TRBJ1-3, with D possibly TRBD1 on 5 matching bases. The CDR3 covers 14 residues. Germline CDR1 reads GTSNPN; CDR2 reads SVGIG (reference sequence). Deletions cut 5 bases from V and 1 base from J, with 12 bases between. CDR3 coding DNA: TGTGCCTGGGAGGTCGGGGGATCTGGAAACACCATATATTTT. Translation: CAWEVGGSGNTIYF.

The V and J genes are TRBV30 and TRBJ1-6; 7 nucleotides match TRBD1. This CDR3 has 16 residues. V dropped 3 bases and J dropped 4; count of bases not matched to a gene: 9. Germline values: CDR1 GTSNPN, CDR2 SVGIG (reference sequence). CDR3 in DNA: TGTGCCTGGAGGAACCGACAGGGCTCTTATAATTCACCCCTCCACTTT. This gives the protein CAWRNRQGSYNSPLHF. The whole variable domain, filled in from reference TRBV30 and TRBJ1-6, reads SQTIHQWPATLVQPVGSPLSLECTVEGTSNPNLYWYRQAAGRGLQLLFYSVGIGQISSEVPQNLSASRPQDRQFILSSKKLLLSDSGFYLCAWRNRQGSYNSPLHFGNGTRLTVT.

The chain uses TRBV10-3 and TRBJ1-4, with 9 bases lining up with TRBD1. Per germline, CDR1 ENHRY and CDR2 SYGVKD. The length of the CDR3 is 15 residues. Unmatched junction bases numbered 7, after V lost 6 bases and J lost 5 bases. The CDR3 here is CAISETGGSNEKLFF. Written as DNA, the CDR3 is TGTGCCATCAGCGAGACAGGGGGTTCCAATGAAAAACTGTTTTTT.

This rearrangement joins TRBV30 to TRBJ1-2; D is unclear. CDR1 GTSNPN and CDR2 SVGIG come from the germline V gene (reference sequence). V shed 0 bases and J shed 3 bases, with 8 bases lying between them. This CDR3 is 13 amino acids long. The DNA for the CDR3 is TGTGCCTGGAGTGTACAATCGCACTATGGCTACACCTTC. Translated, it gives CAWSVQSHYGYTF.

This chain uses TRBV4-3 with TRBJ2-1; TRBD2 is a possible D gene (5 bases). CDR1 is LGHNA and CDR2 is YSLEER in the germline V gene. Trimming cost V 0 bases and J 4 bases, with 13 bases left between them. The CDR3 covers 16 residues. The DNA of the CDR3 is TGCGCCAGCAGCCAAGAACCCGCTAGCCGGTACAATGAGCAGTTCTTC. Amino acids: CASSQEPASRYNEQFF.

The gene calls are TRBV5-1 and TRBJ1-2, with TRBD1 as a possible D gene (5 bases). In germline, CDR1 is SGHRS, CDR2 YFSETQ. Trimming cost V 5 bases and J 1 base, with 15 bases left between them. CDR3 length: 15 residues. The CDR3, as DNA: TGCGCCAGCAGGTTTGCCTTTCAGGGTAACTATGGCTACACCTTC. Translating it yields CASRFAFQGNYGYTF. The full variable domain, its missing parts supplied by reference TRBV5-1 and TRBJ1-2, is KAGVTQTPRYLIKTRGQQVTLSCSPISGHRSVSWYQQTPGQGLQFLFEYFSETQRNKGNFPGRFSGRQFSNSRSEMNVSTLELGDSALYLCASRFAFQGNYGYTFGSGTRLTVV.

Only a few counts were recorded for this clone. This rearrangement joins TRBV7-2 to TRBJ2-5; weak D call: TRBD1 (6 bases). In germline, CDR1 is SGHTA, CDR2 FQGNSA. Trimming left V 5 bases short and J 5 bases short, with 12 bases between. The CDR3 has 13 residues. In DNA form, the CDR3 reads TGTGCCAGCAGCCTACAGGGACGGGAGACCCAGTACTTC. The encoded protein is CASSLQGRETQYF.

The chain couples TRBV7-2 to TRBJ2-7, with TRBD1 matching 7 bases. The germline V gene encodes CDR1 SGHTA and CDR2 FQGNSA. The CDR3 covers 12 residues. J lost 4 bases, V lost 5 bases, and 2 bases had no gene match. The CDR3 loop is CASSRDRYEQYF. CDR3 sequence (DNA): TGTGCCAGCAGCAGGGACAGATACGAGCAGTACTTC.

The chain links TRBV6-5 to TRBJ1-3; D unclear. V lost 2 bases and J 1 base, leaving 3 bases between the germline ends. Germline V gives CDR1 MNHEY, CDR2 SVGAGI. This CDR3 region has 13 residues. CDR3 nucleotides: TGTGCCAGCAGTTACGAGTCTGGAAACACCATATATTTT. Its translation is CASSYESGNTIYF.

The chain recombines TRBV5-1 with TRBJ1-2; 10 nucleotides agree with TRBD1. This CDR3 comprises 17 residues. J was trimmed by 4 bases and V by 0 bases; bases with no gene match: 9. In germline, CDR1 is SGHRS, CDR2 YFSETQ. This chain's CDR3 is CASSLADPGTGAYGYTF. The CDR3 coding sequence is TGCGCCAGCAGCTTGGCCGACCCCGGGACAGGGGCCTATGGCTACACCTTC.

The V and J genes are TRBV18 and TRBJ2-7; 8 bases are a match to TRBD2. Germline-derived CDR1 and CDR2 are KGHSH and LQKENI. V dropped 2 bases and J dropped 5; count of bases not matched to a gene: 5. This CDR3 contains 14 residues. CDR3 region: CASSPKRERHEQYF. CDR3 nucleotides: TGTGCCAGCTCACCAAAGCGGGAGCGGCACGAGCAGTACTTC.

J is TRBJ2-5 and V is TRBV7-8; 12 bases map to TRBD2. The CDR3 runs to 18 residues. The germline CDR1 and CDR2 sequences are SGHVS and FQNEAQ. J was trimmed by 4 bases and V by 5 bases; bases with no gene match: 14. The CDR3 is CASSRRTSGATGRETQYF. CDR3 bases: TGTGCCAGCAGCCGACGGACTAGCGGGGCTACCGGGAGAGAGACCCAGTACTTC.

The chain employs TRBV2 and TRBJ2-3; 8 bases match TRBD2. Germline values: CDR1 SNHLY, CDR2 FYNNEI. The CDR3 has 14 amino acids. With V trimmed by 4 bases and J by 5 bases, 5 bases remained unmatched. CDR3 sequence (DNA): TGTGCCAGCAGTGCCGGGACTAGGGGAGATACGCAGTATTTT. The encoded protein is CASSAGTRGDTQYF.

The chain couples TRBV4-1 to TRBJ1-2; 8 bases fit TRBD1. Trimming took 3 bases from V and 8 from J; bases not matched to a gene: 5. CDR1 and CDR2 (germline): MGHRA, YSYEKL. This CDR3 region has 13 residues. The CDR3 region is CASSHPTGDGYTF. CDR3 bases: TGCGCCAGCAGCCACCCGACAGGGGACGGCTACACCTTC.

The V and J genes are TRBV19 and TRBJ1-5; possible D gene TRBD1, 6 bases. The germline gives CDR1 LNHDA, CDR2 SQIVND (reference sequence). There are 14 residues in the CDR3. Trimming pared 10 bases from V and 0 bases from J, leaving 13 bases between. CDR3 loop: CATSGQYSNQPQHF. The CDR3 DNA sequence: TGTGCCACCTCAGGACAGTATAGCAATCAGCCCCAGCATTTT.

DNA of the CDR3: TGTGCCAGCAGCCCTGCGTCCGGGGGACCGGACACCGGGGAGCTGTTTTTT. This gives the protein CASSPASGGPDTGELFF. This chain joins TRBV7-9 and TRBJ2-2, with D maybe TRBD2 (6 bases). The CDR3 is 17 residues long. V lost 5 bases, J lost 3 bases, and 19 bases lay in between. Per the germline V gene, CDR1 is SEHNR and CDR2 is FQNEAQ (reference sequence). Variable domain in full (rest from reference TRBV7-9 and TRBJ2-2): DTGVSQNPRHKITKRGQNVTFRCDPISEHNRLYWYRQTLGQGPEFLTYFQNEAQLEKSRLLSDRFSAERPKGSFSTLEIQRTEQGDSAMYLCASSPASGGPDTGELFFGEGSRLTVL.

The genes are TRBV7-8 and TRBJ1-6, with a possible D match to TRBD1 (6 bases). CDR3 length: 14 residues. The ends were cut back, 2 bases at V and 8 bases at J, with 10 bases in the middle. CDR1 is SGHVS, CDR2 FQNEAQ, per germline. The CDR3 DNA sequence: TGTGCCAGCAGCTTAAAGGGGGATTATTCACCCCTCCACTTT. This sequence encodes CASSLKGDYSPLHF.

V gene TRBV12-3 or TRBV12-4 combines with J gene TRBJ1-5, with 7 bases matching TRBD1. This CDR3 comprises 13 residues. Trimming cost V 6 bases and J 7 bases; bases outside gene matches: 6. The CDR3 spells CASSLQGSQPQHF. CDR3 nucleotide sequence: TGTGCCAGCAGCTTACAGGGGTCACAGCCCCAGCATTTT.

CDR3 residues: CASSLGTSGTNEQFF. CDR3 DNA: TGTGCCAGCAGCTTAGGGACTAGCGGGACCAATGAGCAGTTCTTC. The V gene is TRBV5-4, the J gene TRBJ2-1; TRBD2 matches 13 bases. Germline V CDR1 and CDR2: SGHNT, YYREEE (reference sequence). This CDR3 has 15 amino acids. The V gene end was trimmed by 2 bases and the J gene end by 6 bases; junction bases not matched to a gene: 2.

The chain is built from TRBV7-9 and TRBJ1-2, with a possible D match to TRBD1 (6 bases). Germline lookup yields CDR1 SEHNR and CDR2 FQNEAQ (reference sequence). The CDR3 covers 13 residues. V was pared by 5 bases and J by 4 bases, with 11 bases between. CDR3 sequence reads: CASSPRTVYGYTF. The DNA of the CDR3 is TGTGCCAGCAGCCCTCGGACAGTCTATGGCTACACCTTC.